Below, 9 T cell receptor beta chains from the same sample are listed, as sequenced in a study of response to subunit inactivated influenza vaccine. TCRdb reprocessed the RT-PCR reads via MiXCR and lists one record per CDR3 protein. Of about half a million distinct CDR3 sequences in the sample, roughly 9.8% are singletons; the top ten hold roughly 12%. The source was PBMCs from blood, collected 40 to 50 days after vaccination. These receptors were collected from a man between 45 and 60 years old who received an inactivated influenza vaccine.

This clonotype was counted ten times or more. The chain employs TRBV6-1 and TRBJ1-3; D is uncertain. Germline V lookup: CDR1 MNHNS, CDR2 SASEGT. The length of the CDR3 is 15 residues. Trimming removed 4 bases from V and 0 bases from J, with 10 bases in between. This chain's CDR3 is CASSAGPSSGNTIYF. CDR3 nucleotides: TGTGCCAGCAGTGCCGGACCTTCCTCTGGAAACACCATATATTTT.

This clonotype occurred a few times. V and J are TRBV15 and TRBJ2-3, with a tentative D call TRBD2 (5 bases). With 0 bases removed from V and 6 bases from J, the gap between germline ends came to 16 bases. CDR3 size: 16 residues. Germline V gene sequence: CDR1 LNHNV, CDR2 YYDKDF (reference sequence). The chain's CDR3 is CATSRDIRGSYDTQYF. The CDR3 bases are TGTGCCACCAGCAGAGATATACGGGGTAGTTATGATACGCAGTATTTT.

The chain couples TRBV20-1 to TRBJ2-1; D is tentatively TRBD1 or TRBD2 (6 bases each). The CDR3 has 15 residues. Trimming took 3 bases from V and 7 from J, leaving 19 bases between them. CDR1 and CDR2 (germline): DFQATT, SNEGSKA (reference sequence). The CDR3 reads CSASVGRLGGNEQFF. The CDR3 bases are TGCAGTGCTAGTGTGGGGAGACTAGGGGGGAATGAGCAGTTCTTC.

This clonotype was recorded many times. The chain combines TRBV15 with TRBJ2-3; no reliable D call. This CDR3 has 15 residues. V dropped 1 base and J dropped 1 base, with 9 bases sitting between them. Germline loops: CDR1 LNHNV, CDR2 YYDKDF (reference sequence). The CDR3 spells CATSRGTGRTDTQYF. The CDR3 DNA sequence: TGTGCCACCAGCAGAGGGACGGGCCGCACAGATACGCAGTATTTT.

This chain connects TRBV24-1 to TRBJ2-1; 9 positions match TRBD1. The length of the CDR3 is 16 residues. Germline V gives CDR1 KGHDR, CDR2 SFDVKD. The junction had 9 bases not matched to a gene; V was cut back by 3 bases and J by 7 bases. CDR3 DNA: TGTGCCACCAGTGATCCCGGGACAGGGCGCCCTAATGAGCAGTTCTTC. Protein: CATSDPGTGRPNEQFF.

There are a few counts of this clonotype. The chain uses TRBV6-2 or TRBV6-3 and TRBJ2-1; 8 nucleotides match TRBD2. From germline, CDR1 is MNHEY and CDR2 SVGEGT. The junction had 6 bases not matched to a gene; V was cut back by 2 bases and J by 6 bases. The CDR3 length is 15 residues. The CDR3 reads CASSYRAGGTNEQFF. The CDR3 region has the DNA TGTGCCAGCAGTTACCGCGCGGGGGGTACCAATGAGCAGTTCTTC.

This clonotype has ten or more counts. V usage is TRBV12-3 or TRBV12-4 and J usage is TRBJ1-5, with a tentative D call TRBD1 (6 bases). The CDR3 consists of 14 residues. V was clipped by 3 bases and J by 3 bases, with 9 bases between them. CDR3 protein: CASSFQGPNQPQHF. For the CDR3, the DNA is TGTGCCAGCAGTTTTCAGGGGCCCAATCAGCCCCAGCATTTT.

The chain combines TRBV6-2 or TRBV6-3 with TRBJ2-2, with 9 bases identical to TRBD2. V lost 0 bases and J lost 2; bases outside the gene matches: 4. Germline V gene data show CDR1 as MNHEY and CDR2 as SVGEGT. The CDR3 contains 17 residues. The CDR3 DNA follows: TGTGCCAGCAGTTACTCTCCTAGCGGGGTCAACACCGGGGAGCTGTTTTTT. Translated, it gives CASSYSPSGVNTGELFF.

This chain links TRBV4-1 with TRBJ2-7; D gene uncertain. Trimming left V 0 bases short and J 5 bases short, with 8 bases between. The CDR3 has 13 residues. CDR1 and CDR2 (germline): MGHRA, YSYEKL. DNA of the CDR3: TGCGCCAGCAGCCAAGAACCGTCTCACGAGCAGTACTTC. The encoded protein is CASSQEPSHEQYF.